These 15 T cell receptor beta chains originate from one sample sequenced in a study of cytomegalovirus exposure and HLA in healthy donors. PCR primers comprised 60 Vbeta and 13 Jbeta primers. Some clones are missing from TCRdb's copy, which holds only in-frame ones; the method was immunoSEQ multiplex PCR. The profile covers approximately 41,000 clones, with 81% appearing a single time and under 3% taken by the ten largest. Input material: PBMCs. These TCRs come from a man aged 50 or older in good health and CMV-seronegative.

The chain joins TRBV28 to TRBJ2-6, with D tentatively TRBD1 (6 bases). Trimming stripped 8 bases from V and 2 bases from J, with 13 bases between. The germline V gene encodes CDR1 MDHEN and CDR2 SYDVKM. The length of the CDR3 is 15 residues. CDR3 nucleotides: TGTGCCAGCGGGGGACAAGCTACTGGGGCCAACGTCCTGACTTTC. Amino acid sequence: CASGGQATGANVLTF.

This clone has only one observation. The gene calls are TRBV13 and TRBJ2-5, with 10 bases fitting TRBD2. Germline CDR1 reads PRHDT; CDR2 reads FYEKMQ (reference sequence). CDR3 size: 18 residues. The ends lost 5 bases at V and 5 bases at J; junction bases unmatched: 17. CDR3 bases: TGTGCCAGCAGCCTAATTAAATCTAGCGGGAGCGGGAATGAGACCCAGTACTTC. It codes for CASSLIKSSGSGNETQYF.

The chain joins TRBV20-1 to TRBJ1-1, with a weak D call TRBD1 (5 bases). V lost 6 bases and J 10 bases, leaving 15 bases between the germline ends. CDR1 and CDR2 from the germline V gene are DFQATT and SNEGSKA (reference sequence). This CDR3 contains 11 residues. CDR3 sequence (DNA): TGCAGTGCGGTCGGGGGGGAGGTAGCTTTCTTT. Translating gives CSAVGGEVAFF.

This clone was observed once. This chain connects TRBV9 to TRBJ2-3, with 10 bases matching TRBD2. Per the germline V gene, CDR1 is SGDLS and CDR2 is YYNGEE. This CDR3 is built from 16 residues. V shed 4 bases, J shed 2 bases, and the junction held 7 bases outside the gene matches. The DNA of the CDR3 is TGTGCCAGCAGCACCATTAGCGGGGGGTTCACAGATACGCAGTATTTT. Its translation: CASSTISGGFTDTQYF.

V gene TRBV6-5 combines with J gene TRBJ2-3, with 8 bases matching TRBD1. The germline V gene has CDR1 MNHEY and CDR2 SVGAGI. Trimming removed 0 bases from V and 4 bases from J; junction bases left unmatched: 3. The CDR3 spans 15 residues. This CDR3 is CASSYSDRVSDTQYF. Here the CDR3 DNA reads TGTGCCAGCAGTTACTCGGACAGGGTATCAGATACGCAGTATTTT.

The gene calls are TRBV6-5 and TRBJ1-1; 8 nucleotides agree with TRBD1. With 6 bases clipped from V and 4 bases from J, the junction kept 7 bases outside the gene matches. Germline lookup yields CDR1 MNHEY and CDR2 SVGAGI. This CDR3 has 14 residues. The CDR3 is CASRSDRVSTEAFF. CDR3 in DNA: TGTGCCAGCAGGTCGGACAGGGTGTCCACTGAAGCTTTCTTT.

The chain uses TRBV2 and TRBJ2-2; D not certain. CDR1 and CDR2 (germline): SNHLY, FYNNEI. The ends were cut back, 8 bases at V and 4 bases at J, with 5 bases in the middle. The CDR3 runs 11 residues. The CDR3 loop is CASRATGELFF. Written as DNA, the CDR3 is TGTGCCAGCCGAGCCACCGGGGAGCTGTTTTTT.

The chain couples TRBV5-1 to TRBJ1-2; TRBD1 aligns across 8 bases. V gave up 4 bases and J gave up 1 base; unmatched junction bases: 12. CDR3 length equals 17 residues. CDR1 is SGHRS, CDR2 YFSETQ, per germline. The CDR3 sequence is CASSPGDRILYNYGYTF. The CDR3, as DNA: TGCGCCAGCAGCCCTGGGGACAGGATCCTTTATAACTATGGCTACACCTTC.

The chain joins TRBV5-5 to TRBJ2-1; maybe TRBD1 (5 bases). Per the germline V gene, CDR1 is SGHKS and CDR2 is YYEKEE (reference sequence). Trimming removed 1 base at V and 0 bases at J, with 14 bases between. This CDR3 is 17 amino acids long. In DNA, the CDR3 is TGTGCCAGCAGCTTGTTGGCACAGGAGAGCTCCTACAATGAGCAGTTCTTC. Its translation is CASSLLAQESSYNEQFF.

The chain uses TRBV5-6 and TRBJ2-7; D is ambiguous. Germline V gene sequence: CDR1 SGHDT, CDR2 YYEEEE. Trimming pared 4 bases from V and 2 bases from J, leaving 13 bases between. The CDR3 has 14 amino acids. Here the CDR3 DNA reads TGTGCCAGCAGCCCAACCGACGGAGCCTACGAGCAGTACTTC. Amino acids: CASSPTDGAYEQYF. Filled out from reference TRBV5-6 and TRBJ2-7, the complete variable domain reads DAGVTQSPTHLIKTRGQQVTLRCSPKSGHDTVSWYQQALGQGPQFIFQYYEEEERQRGNFPDRFSGHQFPNYSSELNVNALLLGDSALYLCASSPTDGAYEQYFGPGTRLTVT.

The chain has TRBV6-4 and TRBJ1-6; a possible D gene is TRBD1 (6 bases). Trimming took off 3 bases at V and 10 bases at J, with 10 bases between the two ends. The CDR3 covers 13 residues. Germline CDR1 MRHNA, CDR2 SNTAGT. CDR3 in amino acids: CASSETGYSPLHF. The CDR3 DNA is TGTGCCAGCAGTGAAACAGGGTACTCACCCCTCCACTTT.

This chain links TRBV19 with TRBJ2-7; D perhaps matches TRBD1 (6 bases). This CDR3 contains 15 residues. The germline V and J ends were trimmed by 1 base and 0 bases, with 10 bases remaining between them. Germline loops: CDR1 LNHDA, CDR2 SQIVND (reference sequence). CDR3 loop: CASSIAQGISYEQYF. As DNA, the CDR3 is TGTGCCAGTAGTATAGCTCAGGGGATCTCCTACGAGCAGTACTTC. Complete variable domain (other parts from reference TRBV19 and TRBJ2-7): DGGITQSPKYLFRKEGQNVTLSCEQNLNHDAMYWYRQDPGQGLRLIYYSQIVNDFQKGDIAEGYSVSREKKESFPLTVTSAQKNPTAFYLCASSIAQGISYEQYFGPGTRLTVT.

The V and J genes are TRBV27 and TRBJ1-5; perhaps TRBD1 as D (5 bases). Germline CDR1 is MNHEY and CDR2 is SMNVEV (reference sequence). There are 13 residues in the CDR3. Trimming took off 5 bases at V and 5 bases at J, with 10 bases between the two ends. This chain's CDR3 is CASSPRGDQPQHF. CDR3 sequence (DNA): TGTGCCAGCAGTCCACGGGGGGATCAGCCCCAGCATTTT.

This clone was observed a few times. The chain is built from TRBV29-1 and TRBJ2-7; TRBD1 might be the D (6 bases). The V gene lost 4 bases and the J gene lost 2 bases, with 12 bases spanning the gap. CDR1 is SQVTM, CDR2 ANQGSEA, per germline. This CDR3 comprises 13 residues. In DNA form, the CDR3 reads TGCAGCGTTGCGCAGGGGATTACCTACGAGCAGTACTTC. Protein product: CSVAQGITYEQYF.

The CDR3 nucleotides are TGTGCCAGCAGCTTAGGCCGGGAGACCCAGTACTTC. Protein sequence: CASSLGRETQYF. This sequence joins TRBV7-2 and TRBJ2-5; unclear D gene. The CDR3 spans 12 residues. Trimming stripped 1 base from V and 5 bases from J, with 5 bases between. From germline, CDR1 is SGHTA and CDR2 FQGNSA.